Detailed here is one T cell receptor beta chain. Its target is not known. Profiled with immunoSEQ multiplex PCR; TCRdb holds only in-frame clones, not every one. The top ten clones hold approximately 5.1% of a sample with roughly 100,000 clones, about 85% of them seen once. This specimen comes from a study of T cell responses to AZD1222 COVID-19 vaccine. Across the study: Samples with a second dose at about 4 or about 12 weeks were pooled together.

Germline CDR1 and CDR2: SQVTM and ANQGSEA. V gave up 4 bases and J gave up 7 bases, with 25 bases separating them. The CDR3 is 16 residues long. The study's findings and limits: Regions 160-218 and 743-854 held dominance among vaccine-associated CD4 TCRs, which spanned spike.

The clonotype originates from an adult in good health. This specimen consisted of peripheral blood, obtained on day 0 of AZD1222 vaccination. This sequence joins TRBV29-1 and TRBJ1-2; no firm D call. CDR3 DNA sequence: TGCAGCGTTGCCTTGGACCCGGGATCAAGGGCGCGTGGCTACACCTTC. This encodes CSVALDPGSRARGYTF.